The TCR beta chain under discussion was sequenced for a study of T cell repertoires in cytomegalovirus infection. Study-wide background: Indications came from public TCR beta signatures; they pointed to CMV infection and to a matching HLA type. Study results and caveats: Totalled public TCR beta family frequency picked out people who carried CMV plus the relevant HLA.

The germline V gene encodes CDR1 SGHTA and CDR2 FQGNSA. The CDR3 is 13 residues long. Trimming removed 5 bases from V and 2 bases from J, with 10 bases in between. Details on this clonotype: Its antigen is unknown.

A single record per CDR3 protein comes from TCRdb applying MiXCR to the reads. The sample carries some 350,000 distinct CDR3 sequences, nearly 35% recorded once. The rearrangement links TRBV7-2 to TRBJ2-7; D unclear. The starting material was cultured PBMCs, obtained from culture after CMV antigen stimulation. This TCR derives from a human donor in good health (CMV status not recorded). Some clones in this sample may be carry-over from other donors' samples. CDR3 in amino acids: CASSRIHAYEQYF. The DNA of the CDR3 is TGTGCCAGCAGCCGCATTCACGCCTACGAGCAGTACTTC. Drawing the rest from reference TRBV7-2 and TRBJ2-7, the complete variable domain is GAGVSQSPSNKVTEKGKDVELRCDPISGHTALYWYRQSLGQGLEFLIYFQGNSAPDKSGLPSDRFSAERTGGSVSTLTIQRTQQEDSAVYLCASSRIHAYEQYFGPGTRLTVT.